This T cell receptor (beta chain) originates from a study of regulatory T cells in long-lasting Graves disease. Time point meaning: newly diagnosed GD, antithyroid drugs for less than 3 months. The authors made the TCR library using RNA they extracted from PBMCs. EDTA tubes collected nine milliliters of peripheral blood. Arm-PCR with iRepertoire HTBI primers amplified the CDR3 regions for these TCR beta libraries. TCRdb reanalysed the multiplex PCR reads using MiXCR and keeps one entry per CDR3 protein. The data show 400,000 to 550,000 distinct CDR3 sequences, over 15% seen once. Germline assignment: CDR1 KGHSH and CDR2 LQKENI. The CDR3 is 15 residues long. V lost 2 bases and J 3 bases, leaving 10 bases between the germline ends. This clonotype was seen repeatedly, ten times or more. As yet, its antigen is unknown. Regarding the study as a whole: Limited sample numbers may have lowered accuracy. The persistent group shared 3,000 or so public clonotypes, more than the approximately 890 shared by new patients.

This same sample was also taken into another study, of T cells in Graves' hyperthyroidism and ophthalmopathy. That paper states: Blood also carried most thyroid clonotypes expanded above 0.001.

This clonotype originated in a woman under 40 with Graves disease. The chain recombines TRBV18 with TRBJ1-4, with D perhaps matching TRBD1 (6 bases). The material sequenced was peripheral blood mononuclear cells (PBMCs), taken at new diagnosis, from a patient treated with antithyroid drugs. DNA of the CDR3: TGTGCCAGCTCACCAGGAACAGGGCCTAATGAAAAACTGTTTTTT. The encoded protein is CASSPGTGPNEKLFF. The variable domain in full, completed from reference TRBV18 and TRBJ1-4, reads NAGVMQNPRHLVRRRGQEARLRCSPMKGHSHVYWYRQLPEEGLKFMVYLQKENIIDESGMPKERFSAEFPKEGPSILRIQQVVRGDSAAYFCASSPGTGPNEKLFFGSGTQLSVL.